These T cell receptor beta chains were read from a single sample in a study of blood T cell repertoires in COVID-19. Produced via immunoSEQ multiplex PCR; TCRdb's table is partial and in-frame only. The sample contains 140,000 to 150,000 clones, 88% of which appear only once. The material sequenced was PBMCs or T cells enriched from blood (not recorded which). The receptors here all came from a woman aged 25 to 39 with acute COVID-19. Both conserved end residues are part of each CDR3. Fields, in order: J gene, clone size, V gene, D gene, CDR3 protein, CDR3 DNA. The D gene is left open where the match is weak. Size tells how often a clone was seen (once, few, many) or the class of an expanded clone, and some rows leave it out.

J gene: TRBJ2-7; clone size: .; V gene: TRBV30; D gene: TRBD1; CDR3 protein: CAWSIDRGPVEQYF; CDR3 DNA: TGTGCCTGGAGTATCGACAGGGGGCCGGTCGAGCAGTACTTC
J gene: TRBJ2-7; clone size: once; V gene: TRBV6-6; D gene: .; CDR3 protein: CASSYVQTGSYEQYF; CDR3 DNA: TGTGCCAGCAGTTACGTCCAGACAGGCTCCTACGAGCAGTACTTC
J gene: TRBJ1-5; clone size: .; V gene: TRBV4-1; D gene: .; CDR3 protein: CASSQDWGDQPQHF; CDR3 DNA: TGCGCCAGCAGCCAAGACTGGGGGGATCAGCCCCAGCATTTT
J gene: TRBJ1-2; clone size: .; V gene: TRBV4-1; D gene: TRBD1; CDR3 protein: CASSPTGVFYGYTF; CDR3 DNA: TGCGCCAGCAGTCCGACAGGGGTATTTTATGGCTACACCTTC
J gene: TRBJ1-6; clone size: .; V gene: TRBV21-1; D gene: .; CDR3 protein: CAGGNSARHNSPLHF; CDR3 DNA: TGTGCCGGGGGGAACAGCGCCAGGCATAATTCACCCCTCCACTTT
J gene: TRBJ1-2; clone size: .; V gene: TRBV18; D gene: .; CDR3 protein: CASSPDGGGAPGYTF; CDR3 DNA: TGTGCCAGCTCACCCGACGGGGGAGGCGCTCCTGGCTACACCTTC
J gene: TRBJ1-2; clone size: .; V gene: TRBV6-5; D gene: TRBD1; CDR3 protein: CASSPTDRGYGYTF; CDR3 DNA: TGTGCCAGCAGTCCTACAGACAGGGGCTATGGCTACACCTTC
J gene: TRBJ2-1; clone size: .; V gene: TRBV5-4; D gene: TRBD2; CDR3 protein: CASSLTGGPFNEQFF; CDR3 DNA: TGTGCCAGCAGCTTAACGGGAGGACCTTTCAATGAGCAGTTCTTC
J gene: TRBJ2-4; clone size: once; V gene: TRBV7-9; D gene: TRBD2; CDR3 protein: CASSPRGTSGSFKYF; CDR3 DNA: TGTGCCAGCAGCCCGAGGGGGACTAGCGGGAGTTTTAAGTACTTC
J gene: TRBJ2-7; clone size: .; V gene: TRBV27; D gene: TRBD2; CDR3 protein: CASSFLGEGSYEQYF; CDR3 DNA: TGTGCCAGCAGTTTTCTGGGGGAGGGCTCCTACGAGCAGTACTTC
J gene: TRBJ2-1; clone size: many; V gene: TRBV6-4; D gene: TRBD2; CDR3 protein: CASSDETSGSNEQFF; CDR3 DNA: TGTGCCAGCAGTGACGAGACTAGCGGGAGCAATGAGCAGTTCTTC
J gene: TRBJ1-2; clone size: .; V gene: TRBV7-9; D gene: TRBD1; CDR3 protein: CASSSTTGDYGYTF; CDR3 DNA: TGTGCCAGCAGCTCAACGACAGGGGACTATGGCTACACCTTC
J gene: TRBJ2-7; clone size: .; V gene: TRBV29-1; D gene: TRBD1; CDR3 protein: CSVDRGFNEQYF; CDR3 DNA: TGCAGCGTGGACAGGGGCTTTAACGAGCAGTACTTC
J gene: TRBJ1-1; clone size: .; V gene: TRBV2; D gene: TRBD1; CDR3 protein: CASRQGMNTEAFF; CDR3 DNA: TGTGCCAGCCGACAGGGCATGAACACTGAAGCTTTCTTT
J gene: TRBJ2-1; clone size: .; V gene: TRBV10-3; D gene: .; CDR3 protein: CAISESTTVRSDEQFF; CDR3 DNA: TGTGCCATCAGTGAGTCGACCACCGTGCGGAGCGATGAGCAGTTCTTC
J gene: TRBJ2-7; clone size: .; V gene: TRBV28; D gene: TRBD1; CDR3 protein: CATCMGQGAREQYF; CDR3 DNA: TGTGCCACCTGTATGGGACAGGGGGCTAGAGAGCAGTACTTC
J gene: TRBJ1-1; clone size: .; V gene: TRBV6-5; D gene: TRBD1; CDR3 protein: CASSPGQEAFF; CDR3 DNA: TGTGCCAGCAGTCCGGGACAGGAAGCTTTCTTT
J gene: TRBJ2-3; clone size: .; V gene: TRBV9; D gene: .; CDR3 protein: CASSVVARGGTDTQYF; CDR3 DNA: TGTGCCAGCAGCGTAGTTGCCAGGGGGGGCACAGATACGCAGTATTTT
J gene: TRBJ2-5; clone size: .; V gene: TRBV6-2/TRBV6-3; D gene: TRBD2; CDR3 protein: CASSAPTSGSRETQYF; CDR3 DNA: TGTGCCAGCAGTGCCCCGACTAGCGGGAGTCGAGAGACCCAGTACTTC
J gene: TRBJ1-4; clone size: .; V gene: TRBV27; D gene: .; CDR3 protein: CASRRLGGPDATNEKLFF; CDR3 DNA: TGTGCCAGCAGGAGGTTGGGAGGCCCGGATGCAACTAATGAAAAACTGTTTTTT
J gene: TRBJ2-1; clone size: medium-sized; V gene: TRBV25-1; D gene: TRBD2; CDR3 protein: CASSQAGGGNEQFF; CDR3 DNA: TGTGCCAGCAGTCAAGCGGGAGGCGGCAATGAGCAGTTCTTC
J gene: TRBJ2-5; clone size: .; V gene: TRBV5-4; D gene: .; CDR3 protein: CASSPAGETQYF; CDR3 DNA: TGTGCCAGCAGCCCGGCGGGAGAGACCCAGTACTTC
J gene: TRBJ1-1; clone size: .; V gene: TRBV15; D gene: .; CDR3 protein: CATSGRTAISNTEAFF; CDR3 DNA: TGTGCCACCAGCGGACGGACAGCGATTTCGAACACTGAAGCTTTCTTT
J gene: TRBJ2-5; clone size: .; V gene: TRBV19; D gene: .; CDR3 protein: CASSGFNMETQYF; CDR3 DNA: TGTGCCAGTAGCGGGTTTAATATGGAGACCCAGTACTTC
J gene: TRBJ1-4; clone size: .; V gene: TRBV23-1; D gene: .; CDR3 protein: CASSQLTREIDREKLFF; CDR3 DNA: TGCGCCAGCAGTCAATTGACTCGGGAAATCGATAGGGAAAAACTGTTTTTT
J gene: TRBJ2-1; clone size: .; V gene: TRBV13; D gene: .; CDR3 protein: CASSLGATGGASEQFF; CDR3 DNA: TGTGCCAGCAGCTTAGGGGCAACAGGGGGGGCAAGTGAGCAGTTCTTC
J gene: TRBJ2-7; clone size: .; V gene: TRBV6-2/TRBV6-3; D gene: .; CDR3 protein: CASSPVAAEQYF; CDR3 DNA: TGTGCCAGCAGTCCGGTAGCCGCCGAGCAGTACTTC
J gene: TRBJ2-5; clone size: .; V gene: TRBV24-1; D gene: .; CDR3 protein: CATSGATGVQETQYF; CDR3 DNA: TGTGCCACCAGTGGGGCGACAGGAGTACAAGAGACCCAGTACTTC
J gene: TRBJ2-1; clone size: .; V gene: TRBV28; D gene: TRBD1; CDR3 protein: CASSLGQGTYNEQFF; CDR3 DNA: TGTGCCAGCAGTCTCGGACAGGGGACTTACAATGAGCAGTTCTTC
J gene: TRBJ1-1; clone size: .; V gene: TRBV18; D gene: .; CDR3 protein: CASRLAMNTEAFF; CDR3 DNA: TGTGCCAGCCGTCTAGCTATGAACACTGAAGCTTTCTTT
J gene: TRBJ2-7; clone size: few; V gene: TRBV30; D gene: .; CDR3 protein: CAWSAPGTFSEQYF; CDR3 DNA: TGTGCCTGGAGTGCCCCCGGGACATTTTCCGAGCAGTACTTC
J gene: TRBJ2-3; clone size: .; V gene: TRBV28; D gene: .; CDR3 protein: CASSLYRNRTDTQYF; CDR3 DNA: TGTGCCAGCAGTTTATACAGGAACCGCACAGATACGCAGTATTTT
J gene: TRBJ1-1; clone size: few; V gene: TRBV6-4; D gene: TRBD1; CDR3 protein: CASSADRGLNTEAFF; CDR3 DNA: TGTGCCAGCAGTGCGGACAGGGGGCTGAACACTGAAGCTTTCTTT
J gene: TRBJ1-3; clone size: .; V gene: TRBV7-2; D gene: .; CDR3 protein: CASSLGARGSFGGNTIYF; CDR3 DNA: TGTGCCAGCAGCTTAGGTGCCAGGGGTAGTTTTGGAGGAAACACCATATATTTT
J gene: TRBJ2-7; clone size: .; V gene: TRBV30; D gene: .; CDR3 protein: CAWSVRGGGYEQYF; CDR3 DNA: TGTGCCTGGAGTGTACGAGGGGGGGGCTACGAGCAGTACTTC
J gene: TRBJ2-7; clone size: .; V gene: TRBV4-1; D gene: TRBD2; CDR3 protein: CASSQILAGVYEQYF; CDR3 DNA: TGCGCCAGCAGCCAAATACTAGCGGGAGTCTACGAGCAGTACTTC
J gene: TRBJ2-5; clone size: .; V gene: TRBV19; D gene: TRBD2; CDR3 protein: CASSARLGTNQETQYF; CDR3 DNA: TGTGCCAGTAGTGCCAGACTAGGGACTAACCAAGAGACCCAGTACTTC
J gene: TRBJ2-2; clone size: .; V gene: TRBV18; D gene: .; CDR3 protein: CASSRIGLRTGELFF; CDR3 DNA: TGTGCCAGCTCACGAATCGGACTTCGCACCGGGGAGCTGTTTTTT
J gene: TRBJ2-7; clone size: .; V gene: TRBV11-2; D gene: TRBD1; CDR3 protein: CASSLEETGGIYEQYF; CDR3 DNA: TGTGCCAGCAGCTTAGAGGAAACAGGGGGTATCTACGAGCAGTACTTC
J gene: TRBJ2-1; clone size: .; V gene: TRBV28; D gene: .; CDR3 protein: CASSPLDNYNEQFF; CDR3 DNA: TGTGCCAGCAGTCCACTAGATAATTACAATGAGCAGTTCTTC
J gene: TRBJ2-7; clone size: .; V gene: TRBV7-2; D gene: TRBD2; CDR3 protein: CASSLDGGSSYEQYF; CDR3 DNA: TGTGCCAGCAGCTTAGACGGGGGGAGCTCCTACGAGCAGTACTTC
J gene: TRBJ2-5; clone size: .; V gene: TRBV30; D gene: TRBD2; CDR3 protein: CAWSVLSGTETQYF; CDR3 DNA: TGTGCCTGGAGTGTTCTTAGCGGGACGGAGACCCAGTACTTC
J gene: TRBJ2-3; clone size: .; V gene: TRBV5-4; D gene: .; CDR3 protein: CASSLAGRSTDTQYF; CDR3 DNA: TGTGCCAGCAGCTTAGCAGGGCGAAGCACAGATACGCAGTATTTT
J gene: TRBJ1-1; clone size: .; V gene: TRBV7-3; D gene: .; CDR3 protein: CASSLGQNTEAFF; CDR3 DNA: TGTGCCAGCAGCTTGGGGCAAAACACTGAAGCTTTCTTT
J gene: TRBJ2-1; clone size: .; V gene: TRBV7-9; D gene: .; CDR3 protein: CASSFGQGFGNEQFF; CDR3 DNA: TGTGCCAGCAGCTTTGGGCAGGGGTTCGGGAATGAGCAGTTCTTC
J gene: TRBJ2-3; clone size: .; V gene: TRBV7-8; D gene: .; CDR3 protein: CASSLNEGVLDTQYF; CDR3 DNA: TGTGCCAGCAGCTTAAATGAGGGAGTCCTAGATACGCAGTATTTT
J gene: TRBJ2-5; clone size: .; V gene: TRBV15; D gene: TRBD1; CDR3 protein: CATSGTGTGYETQYF; CDR3 DNA: TGTGCCACCAGCGGTACCGGGACAGGGTATGAGACCCAGTACTTC
J gene: TRBJ1-1; clone size: .; V gene: TRBV19; D gene: .; CDR3 protein: CASSAGWGDTEAFF; CDR3 DNA: TGTGCCAGTAGCGCGGGGTGGGGAGACACTGAAGCTTTCTTT
J gene: TRBJ1-3; clone size: .; V gene: TRBV7-8; D gene: TRBD1; CDR3 protein: CASSLQGGGNTIYF; CDR3 DNA: TGTGCCAGCAGCTTACAGGGGGGTGGAAACACCATATATTTT
J gene: TRBJ1-2; clone size: .; V gene: TRBV5-1; D gene: .; CDR3 protein: CASSLAGEDYGYTF; CDR3 DNA: TGCGCCAGCAGTCTTGCAGGGGAAGACTATGGCTACACCTTC
J gene: TRBJ2-4; clone size: .; V gene: TRBV5-6; D gene: .; CDR3 protein: CASSPWGLEGKNIQYF; CDR3 DNA: TGTGCCAGCAGCCCCTGGGGGCTTGAGGGCAAAAACATTCAGTACTTC
J gene: TRBJ1-3; clone size: .; V gene: TRBV4-3; D gene: .; CDR3 protein: CASSRDRLSSGNTIYF; CDR3 DNA: TGCGCCAGCAGCCGAGACAGACTCAGCTCTGGAAACACCATATATTTT
J gene: TRBJ2-2; clone size: .; V gene: TRBV3-1/TRBV3-2; D gene: .; CDR3 protein: CASSTRAVGTGELFF; CDR3 DNA: TGTGCCAGCAGCACCAGGGCGGTGGGCACCGGGGAGCTGTTTTTT
J gene: TRBJ2-6; clone size: .; V gene: TRBV6-5; D gene: .; CDR3 protein: CASSYYAEAGANVLTF; CDR3 DNA: TGTGCCAGCAGTTACTATGCGGAGGCAGGGGCCAACGTCCTGACTTTC
J gene: TRBJ2-1; clone size: .; V gene: TRBV7-3; D gene: TRBD2; CDR3 protein: CASGREDGNEQFF; CDR3 DNA: TGTGCCAGCGGGCGGGAGGATGGAAATGAGCAGTTCTTC
J gene: TRBJ2-7; clone size: .; V gene: TRBV28; D gene: .; CDR3 protein: CASSLSSGEPSYEQYF; CDR3 DNA: TGTGCCAGCAGTTTATCGTCCGGGGAACCCTCCTACGAGCAGTACTTC
J gene: TRBJ2-3; clone size: .; V gene: TRBV19; D gene: .; CDR3 protein: CASSTRVGTDTQYF; CDR3 DNA: TGTGCCAGTAGTACCAGGGTGGGCACAGATACGCAGTATTTT